This TCR beta chain was sequenced in a study of response to subunit inactivated influenza vaccine. One entry per CDR3 protein results from TCRdb running MiXCR on the RT-PCR reads. The sample consists of some 600,000 distinct CDR3 sequences, around 15% of them appearing once. This clonotype was picked up a small number of times. What it binds is unknown. The ends lost 3 bases at V and 6 bases at J; junction bases unmatched: 5. The CDR3 sequence is 14 residues long. Germline V gives CDR1 DFQATT, CDR2 SNEGSKA (reference sequence). Study results and limitations: There was a suggestion from the authors that each seasonal influenza vaccination recruits few new T cells.

The source is a man aged 45 to 65 who received an inactivated influenza vaccine. The sequencing here drew on PBMCs from blood, taken 14 to 15 days before vaccination. The rearrangement links TRBV20-1 to TRBJ2-1; 10 bases line up with TRBD2. This CDR3 is CSASSLAGFNEQFF. In DNA form, the CDR3 reads TGCAGTGCTAGTTCACTAGCGGGGTTCAATGAGCAGTTCTTC.